These T cell receptor beta chains were read from a single sample in a study of early T cells in non-severe SARS-CoV-2 infection. TCRdb re-called the 5' RACE reads with MiXCR, one entry per CDR3 protein. The repertoire includes 75,000 to 100,000 distinct CDR3 sequences, more than 13% of them detected once, and approximately 11% sits in the top ten. The specimen sequenced was whole blood. All receptors come from an adult who was a healthcare worker with PCR-confirmed SARS-CoV-2 infection or an uninfected control (not recorded which). The CDR3 runs from the conserved cysteine through the conserved F or W.

cdr3_aa: CASSRYRGQEKLFF
j_call: TRBJ1-4
v_call: TRBV28

cdr3_aa: CSVESGADEQYF
j_call: TRBJ2-7
v_call: TRBV29-1

cdr3_aa: CASSLGPRYEQYF
j_call: TRBJ2-7
v_call: TRBV27

cdr3_aa: CSANGQGSYEQYF
j_call: TRBJ2-7
v_call: TRBV20-1

cdr3_aa: CASLDRVGQPQHF
j_call: TRBJ1-5
v_call: TRBV6-2/TRBV6-3

cdr3_aa: CASSLDRTNEKLFF
j_call: TRBJ1-4
v_call: TRBV5-1

cdr3_aa: CSARVTDTQYF
j_call: TRBJ2-3
v_call: TRBV20-1

cdr3_aa: CASRRTGYEQYF
j_call: TRBJ2-7
v_call: TRBV5-1

cdr3_aa: CSARGSPAGGPSEQYF
j_call: TRBJ2-7
v_call: TRBV20-1

cdr3_aa: CASSRGQPNEKLFF
j_call: TRBJ1-4
v_call: TRBV5-1

cdr3_aa: CASSLRSFVDTQYF
j_call: TRBJ2-3
v_call: TRBV11-2

cdr3_aa: CAISAPGGYYNEQFF
j_call: TRBJ2-1
v_call: TRBV10-3

cdr3_aa: CASSFSDIADTQYF
j_call: TRBJ2-3
v_call: TRBV13

cdr3_aa: CSARDRGAGGTGELFF
j_call: TRBJ2-2
v_call: TRBV20-1

cdr3_aa: CASTSDTRREQYF
j_call: TRBJ2-7
v_call: TRBV6-5

cdr3_aa: CASSFGASETQYF
j_call: TRBJ2-5
v_call: TRBV6-2/TRBV6-3

cdr3_aa: CSASSGGTQYF
j_call: TRBJ2-3
v_call: TRBV20-1

cdr3_aa: CASSATVNTEAFF
j_call: TRBJ1-1
v_call: TRBV11-3

cdr3_aa: CSVLPTDTQYF
j_call: TRBJ2-3
v_call: TRBV29-1

cdr3_aa: CSVTKQKNTEAFF
j_call: TRBJ1-1
v_call: TRBV29-1

cdr3_aa: CAWAPRSDSPLHF
j_call: TRBJ1-6
v_call: TRBV30

cdr3_aa: CASSLVWLGEQFF
j_call: TRBJ2-1
v_call: TRBV5-5